This T cell receptor (beta chain) was obtained from a study of blood T cells in healthy people across ages. With a J-beta primer mix and a sample-barcoded 5' primer, a second PCR ran about 7 to 12 cycles. TCRdb itself ran the 5' RACE reads through MiXCR, one entry per CDR3 protein. Of some 900,000 distinct CDR3 sequences listed, around 46% are singletons. This clonotype came up a few times. Its antigen is unknown. Broader study findings: The fall in TCR beta diversity per million T cells was roughly linear with age.

The CDR3 length is 11 residues. V lost 5 bases, J lost 10 bases, and 11 bases lay in between. Germline V lookup: CDR1 PRHDT, CDR2 FYEKMQ (reference sequence). The material sequenced was blood. J is TRBJ2-5 and V is TRBV13; D perhaps matches TRBD1 (5 bases). This receptor was obtained from a young man in good health. CDR3: CASSRDRGQYF. The CDR3 bases are TGTGCCAGCAGCAGAGATAGGGGCCAGTACTTC.